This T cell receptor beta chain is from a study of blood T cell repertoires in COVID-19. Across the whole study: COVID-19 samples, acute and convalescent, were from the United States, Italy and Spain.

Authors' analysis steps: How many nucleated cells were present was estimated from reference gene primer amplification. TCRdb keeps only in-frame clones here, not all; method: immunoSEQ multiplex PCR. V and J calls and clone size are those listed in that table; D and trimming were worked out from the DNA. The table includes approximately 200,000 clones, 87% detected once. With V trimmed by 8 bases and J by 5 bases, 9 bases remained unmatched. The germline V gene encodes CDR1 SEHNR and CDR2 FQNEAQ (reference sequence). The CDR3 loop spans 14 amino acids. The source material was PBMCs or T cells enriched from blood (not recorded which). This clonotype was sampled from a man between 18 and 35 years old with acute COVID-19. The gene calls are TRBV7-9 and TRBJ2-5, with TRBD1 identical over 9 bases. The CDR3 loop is CASGGDRVRETQYF. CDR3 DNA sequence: TGTGCCAGCGGTGGGGACAGGGTGAGGGAGACCCAGTACTTC.